This TCR beta chain was sequenced in a study of PD-L1 blockade in urothelial cancer (TCRdb year 2017). Background on the whole study: All patients started therapy around 2014 and received atezolizumab 1,200 mg intravenously every 3 weeks. About nine tenths of the roughly 30 patients were males with bladder-origin urothelial cancer, and 18 of 29 reported a prior smoking history. An ECOG performance status of 0 or 1 was recorded for the patients, and 0 to 3 prior chemotherapy regimens had been received by the patients. Blood samples were analyzed at 3 weeks after treatment start (second dose) and at 6 weeks after treatment start. Blood samples yielded a median of roughly 140,000 T cells and approximately 83,000 unique TCRs, with median clonality 0.080. Somatic, immune and clinical correlates of response to PD-L1 blockade with atezolizumab in urothelial cancer were the focus of an exploratory multi-omic analysis. TCR sequencing covered pretreatment tumor samples and matched, serially collected peripheral blood taken before and after atezolizumab treatment. Progression-free survival longer than 6 months counted as durable clinical benefit, and TCR features were additionally tested against both progression-free and overall survival. In the same patients, whole exome sequencing and RNA sequencing of pretreatment tumors were performed in addition to TCR sequencing. Durable clinical benefit was achieved by nine patients but not by the remaining 20. Pretreatment blood TCR-seq was available for twenty-nine patients, at least one posttreatment blood collection was obtained for around 24 patients, and tumor TCR-seq was available for around 24 patients. The study at large found these results: Because the sample size was small (n ≈ 30) and many of the analyses were exploratory, the results are meant to be hypothesis-generating. Patients with durable benefit showed greater expansion of tumor-associated TCR clones in peripheral blood 3 weeks after starting treatment (n = 22, p = 0.022). A pretreatment peripheral blood TCR clonality below the median was linked to improved progression-free and overall survival.

To estimate absolute template abundance from read counts, synthetic TCR analog templates were spiked into each PCR. TCRbeta CDR3 regions were amplified from genomic DNA with bias-controlled V and J gene primers using the immunoSEQ assay. Sequencing of rearranged TCRbeta segments was done at approximately 20X coverage. As for how the authors treated the data: Clustering was used to correct sequencing errors, and CDR3s were annotated against IMGT so that V, D and J genes could be assigned. Only productive TCRbeta rearrangements were used in downstream analyses, excluding out-of-frame or stop-codon sequences. To compute clonality, Shannon entropy was normalized by the log of the number of unique productive sequences and then subtracted from one. Clones differing between time points or between blood and tumor were identified using Fisher's exact test with Benjamini-Hochberg correction, with an adjusted p below 0.01 applied as the threshold. The immuneACCESS repertoire file appears here via TCRdb, limited to in-frame rearrangements. These files lack a portion of the clones; in checked studies, under half of the deficit traces to unresolved V genes, and the cause of the others is not known. V and J calls and clone size are given by that table; D and trimming were obtained from the DNA. The sample table shows around 40,000 clones, and 80% to 90% are seen once. 15% to 20% of the sample rests with the top ten.

The cohort comprised around 30 patients with locally advanced or metastatic urothelial carcinoma treated at Memorial Sloan Kettering on a trial protocol. Peripheral blood mononuclear cells were collected pretreatment and during treatment, with between 1 and 8 total time points per patient. The Qiagen DNeasy Blood extraction kit was used to purify genomic DNA from total PBMCs and from tumor samples. Collected pretreatment and during treatment, PBMCs were isolated and stored as previously described. The CDR3 contains 14 residues, cysteine and phenylalanine counted. Only the CDR3 DNA is retained, 42 bases long and in frame from the first base. The germline V gene provides CDR1 SGHVS and CDR2 FNYEAQ. Germline trimming amounts to 6 bases on V and 2 bases on J, with 3 as the count of junction bases outside the gene matches. About this clone itself: It has no known antigen specificity. Base qualities were left out, and no much larger clone turns up one base away.

Specimen: PBMCs, collected around atezolizumab (anti-PD-L1) treatment. This chain is built from TRBV7-6 and TRBJ2-3; 9 junctional bases match TRBD2. The source is a man aged 55-75 years with urothelial cancer. Here the CDR3 is given as CASRAGGSTDTQYF. The nucleotide sequence reads TGTGCCAGCAGGGCGGGGGGGTCCACAGATACGCAGTATTTT. Supplemented by the reference TRBV7-6 and TRBJ2-3 proteins around the CDR3, the complete variable domain is GAGVSQSPRYKVTKRGQDVALRCDPISGHVSLYWYRQALGQGPEFLTYFNYEAQQDKSGLPNDRFSAERPEGSISTLTIQRTEQRDSAMYRCASRAGGSTDTQYFGPGTRLTVL.